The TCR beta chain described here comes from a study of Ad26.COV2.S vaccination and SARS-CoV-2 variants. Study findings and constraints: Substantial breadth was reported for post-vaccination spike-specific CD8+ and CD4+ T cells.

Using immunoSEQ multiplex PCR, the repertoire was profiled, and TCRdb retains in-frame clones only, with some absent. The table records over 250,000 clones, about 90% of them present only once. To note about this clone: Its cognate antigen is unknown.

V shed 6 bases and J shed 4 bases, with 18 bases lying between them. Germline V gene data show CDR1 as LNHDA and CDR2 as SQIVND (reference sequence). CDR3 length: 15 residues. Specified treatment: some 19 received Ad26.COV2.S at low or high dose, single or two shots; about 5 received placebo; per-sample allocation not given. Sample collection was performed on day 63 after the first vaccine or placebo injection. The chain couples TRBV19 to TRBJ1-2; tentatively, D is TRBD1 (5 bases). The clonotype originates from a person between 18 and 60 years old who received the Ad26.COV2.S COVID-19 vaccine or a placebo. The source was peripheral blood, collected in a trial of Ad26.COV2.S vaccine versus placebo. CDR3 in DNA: TGTGCCAGTAGCGGGACGTTAAGAAAACCCTATGGCTACACCTTC. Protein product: CASSGTLRKPYGYTF.